This T cell receptor beta chain was recorded in a study of T cell repertoires and HLA-DP antigens (dated by TCRdb to 2016 to 2019). Background for the entire study: The study used an in vitro model of CD4+ T cell alloreactivity against allogeneic HLA-DP presented by transduced HeLa cells. Average DNA input was roughly 220 ng for sorted CD137+CD4+ samples, compared with about 1,100 ng for pre-culture CD4+ samples. The three donors were two male and one female, with ages ranging from the 18-to-29 to the 60-to-69 age band. Compared with self, one alloantigen differed at one amino acid in the peptide-binding groove and the other differed at fewer than eleven, modelling structurally similar versus dissimilar alloantigens. Points the paper makes about the study in general: Naive and memory CD4+ repertoires were not analysed separately. Clonality of sorted CD137+ cells was similar against both alloantigens (about 0.4) and much higher than in pre-culture samples (around 0.044). Clones undetected before culture had an average cumulative frequency of 36.3% against one allele and around 55% against the other. Limitations included only a few donors, a non-physiological HeLa antigen-presenting system, and the use of total CD4+ responder cells.

This clone was counted a few times. No antigen is known for it. Base qualities are not provided; no much larger clone lies one nucleotide away. The immunoSEQ multiplex PCR, with forward primers for 54 TRBV segments and reverse primers for 13 TRBJ segments, was used to amplify TCRB CDR3 regions. Pre-culture CD4+ samples were sequenced at deep resolution with a target of 200,000 to 250,000 T cell genomes. Sequencing of the amplicons was done on an Illumina HiSeq System, giving 87 bp reads that spanned the CDR3. For the original study's pipeline: Correction for PCR and sequencing errors was applied to reads, and CDR3 regions were defined through alignment to IMGT reference sequences. Synthetic template pools were used to estimate the numbers of templates and unique rearrangements. Clonality was computed as 1 minus Pielou's evenness. The Daley-Smith estimator was used to estimate richness. Morisita's index served as the measure of repertoire overlap. Clones present in cultured samples but not detected in the pre-culture repertoire of the same donor were defined as low-abundance clones. Imported from immuneACCESS, the table was reduced by TCRdb to in-frame sequences with V and J called. These copies leave out some clones; in studies compared against another copy, an unresolved V gene accounts for under half, and the cause of the remainder is not known. Clonal size and the V and J genes are those of that table, whereas D and trimming came from the DNA. This sample comprises 65,000 to 90,000 clones, around four fifths of them detected only once. Clones ranked in the top ten supply around 1.6% of the sample.

CDR1 and CDR2 (SGHVS, FQNEAQ) derive from the germline V gene. Trimming costs V 1 base and J 4 bases, and their ends lie 11 bases apart. The CDR3 goes from the cysteine to the phenylalanine over 15 residues. CDR3 DNA is the only sequence kept; it has 45 bases, read in frame from the first base. Untouched CD4+ T cells were isolated from Ficoll-separated PBMC through negative selection with magnetic beads, and an average purity of roughly 98% was reached. Using magnetic beads, untouched CD4+ T cells were isolated from Ficoll-separated PBMC at around 98% purity, with only negligible CD8+ contamination. Peripheral blood mononuclear cells came from the buffy coats of three healthy blood donors. All three donors were CMV seronegative. The DNeasy Blood & Tissue Kit was used to extract genomic DNA. TCRB sequencing was performed on genomic DNA from sorted CD137+CD4+ cells and pre-culture CD4+ baseline samples from each subject.

The rearrangement joined TRBV7-8 to TRBJ1-5; the D segment cannot be called with confidence. The source material was CD4+ T cells from PBMCs. This TCR came from a man aged 55 to 70 in good health and CMV-seronegative. The nucleotide sequence is TGTGCCAGCAGCTTAGTCCCAGTAGGGAATCAGCCCCAGCATTTT. This sequence encodes CASSLVPVGNQPQHF.